Below are 18 T cell receptor beta chains sequenced from a single sample in a study of T cell responses to AZD1222 COVID-19 vaccine. The method was immunoSEQ multiplex PCR; TCRdb's version includes in-frame clones alone and lacks a portion of them. Of some 66,000 clones listed, 70% to 90% are singletons. The sequences come from peripheral blood, collected 28 days after the second AZD1222 dose. The receptor source for this set is an adult who received the AZD1222 COVID-19 vaccine.

J is TRBJ2-1 and V is TRBV29-1; tentative D call: TRBD1 (7 bases). Trimming pared 3 bases from V and 8 bases from J, leaving 23 bases between. CDR3 length: 16 amino acids. Per germline, CDR1 SQVTM and CDR2 ANQGSEA. This chain's CDR3 is CSVDDWAGGRFDEQFF. DNA of the CDR3: TGCAGCGTTGACGATTGGGCAGGGGGGCGTTTCGATGAGCAGTTCTTC.

This clone has just one count. The chain joins TRBV6-5 to TRBJ1-1; possible D gene TRBD1, 6 bases. Trimming stripped 5 bases from V and 2 bases from J, with 15 bases between. The V gene's germline CDR1 is MNHEY and CDR2 SVGAGI. This CDR3 has 15 residues. The CDR3 DNA is TGTGCCAGCAGTCCTTTGTGGACAGCTAACACTGAAGCTTTCTTT. Translation: CASSPLWTANTEAFF.

J is TRBJ2-7 and V is TRBV3-1 (or the pseudogene TRBV3-2), with D perhaps TRBD2 (6 bases). CDR1 LGHDT and CDR2 YNNKEL come from the germline V gene (reference sequence). V lost 0 bases and J lost 4, with 13 bases in between. The CDR3 runs to 15 residues. CDR3 residues: CASSQDPGVSYEQYF. The CDR3 DNA is TGTGCCAGCAGCCAAGATCCGGGAGTTTCGTACGAGCAGTACTTC.

The CDR3 DNA is TGTGCCAGCAGCCACCGACAGGGAAGAACTGAAGCTTTCTTT. Residues: CASSHRQGRTEAFF. The rearrangement joins TRBV3-1 (or the pseudogene TRBV3-2) to TRBJ1-1, with 7 bases aligning to TRBD1. V trimming: 3 bases; J trimming: 5 bases; junction bases outside the gene matches: 6. Per germline, CDR1 LGHDT and CDR2 YNNKEL (reference sequence). The CDR3 has 14 residues.

Concerning this clone: The same CDR3 is also encoded by other DNA sequences in this sample. This chain joins TRBV5-1 and TRBJ1-1, with unresolved D. The CDR3 length is 14 residues. The V and J ends lost 2 bases and 1 base respectively, with 9 bases between them. From germline, CDR1 is SGHRS and CDR2 YFSETQ. The CDR3 spells CASSLGPGNTEAFF. In DNA, the CDR3 is TGCGCCAGCAGCTTAGGCCCCGGGAACACTGAAGCTTTCTTT.

This chain links TRBV27 with TRBJ2-2, with 12 bases fitting TRBD2. Germline CDR1 reads MNHEY; CDR2 reads SMNVEV (reference sequence). V gave up 4 bases and J gave up 5 bases; unmatched junction bases: 2. CDR3 length equals 15 residues. CDR3: CASSWGTSGTGELFF. DNA for the CDR3: TGTGCCAGCAGTTGGGGGACTAGCGGGACCGGGGAGCTGTTTTTT.

The gene calls are TRBV29-1 and TRBJ1-1; no clear D gene. CDR3 length equals 10 residues. The V gene lost 4 bases and the J gene lost 4 bases, with 4 bases spanning the gap. Germline loops: CDR1 SQVTM, CDR2 ANQGSEA. CDR3 protein: CSVVRTEAFF. CDR3 coding DNA: TGCAGCGTTGTCCGCACTGAAGCTTTCTTT.

This CDR3 is CASSQVPFGPGYTIYF. In DNA, the CDR3 is TGTGCCAGCAGCCAAGTACCTTTTGGGCCTGGGTACACCATATATTTT. The chain links TRBV3-1 (or the pseudogene TRBV3-2) to TRBJ1-3, with no clear D. The germline V gene encodes CDR1 LGHDT and CDR2 YNNKEL (reference sequence). The CDR3 runs 16 residues. With 1 base removed from V and 8 bases from J, the gap between germline ends came to 18 bases.

The chain recombines TRBV3-1 (or the pseudogene TRBV3-2) with TRBJ1-1; D might be TRBD1 (6 bases). This CDR3 has 14 residues. V was pared by 4 bases and J by 5 bases, with 14 bases between. Germline V gives CDR1 LGHDT, CDR2 YNNKEL (reference sequence). The CDR3 is CASSPDSTWTEAFF. In nucleotides, the CDR3 is TGTGCCAGCAGCCCGGACAGTACTTGGACTGAAGCTTTCTTT.

The CDR3 region has the DNA TGCGCCAGCAGCTCCGGGACTAGCGGAAATGAGCAGTTCTTC. It translates to CASSSGTSGNEQFF. The V call is TRBV5-1, the J call TRBJ2-1; 11 bases match TRBD2. The CDR3 has 14 amino acids. V lost 3 bases to trimming and J lost 7 bases; unmatched junction nucleotides: 3. Germline CDR1 SGHRS, CDR2 YFSETQ. The whole variable domain, remainder taken from reference TRBV5-1 and TRBJ2-1, is KAGVTQTPRYLIKTRGQQVTLSCSPISGHRSVSWYQQTPGQGLQFLFEYFSETQRNKGNFPGRFSGRQFSNSRSEMNVSTLELGDSALYLCASSSGTSGNEQFFGPGTRLTVL.

V usage is TRBV6-2 or TRBV6-3 and J usage is TRBJ2-7; D unclear. With 5 bases removed from V and 2 bases from J, the gap between germline ends came to 4 bases. CDR1 and CDR2 from the germline V gene are MNHEY and SVGEGT. The CDR3 length is 11 residues. The CDR3 sequence: CASSTTYEQYF. CDR3 in DNA: TGTGCCAGCAGTACGACCTACGAGCAGTACTTC.

V gene TRBV6-2 or TRBV6-3 combines with J gene TRBJ1-3; no clear D gene. The germline gives CDR1 MNHEY, CDR2 SVGEGT. With 2 bases removed from V and 0 bases from J, the gap between germline ends came to 14 bases. This CDR3 is built from 17 residues. The chain's CDR3 is CASSYPHMDYSGNTIYF. The CDR3 DNA reads TGTGCCAGCAGTTACCCCCACATGGACTACTCTGGAAACACCATATATTTT.

The chain uses TRBV7-3 and TRBJ1-1; D is uncertain. The V and J ends lost 5 bases and 1 base respectively, with 8 bases between them. This CDR3 is 13 amino acids long. Germline CDR1 SGHTA, CDR2 FQGTGA. The CDR3 nucleotides read TGTGCCAGCAGCCAAACCGCGAACACTGAAGCTTTCTTT. It translates to CASSQTANTEAFF.

The CDR3 protein is CASSPDSTLHF. The CDR3 nucleotides are TGTGCCAGTAGTCCCGACAGTACCCTCCACTTT. This sequence joins TRBV19 and TRBJ1-6; a weak D match, TRBD1 (5 bases). Germline CDR1 and CDR2: LNHDA and SQIVND (reference sequence). The CDR3 is 11 residues long. V was cut by 5 bases and J by 14 bases, with 10 bases left in between.

The count of this clone is one. J is TRBJ2-7 and V is TRBV15, with 13 bases matching TRBD2. Trimming removed 3 bases from V and 1 base from J; junction bases left unmatched: 3. Germline CDR1 and CDR2: LNHNV and YYDKDF (reference sequence). The CDR3 contains 16 residues. The CDR3 sequence: CATSRAGLAGSYEQYF. CDR3 DNA sequence: TGTGCCACCAGCAGGGCGGGACTAGCGGGGTCCTACGAGCAGTACTTC.

The genes are TRBV6-6 and TRBJ2-1; TRBD2 aligns across 9 bases. V shed 6 bases, J shed 6 bases, and the junction held 6 bases outside the gene matches. The germline gives CDR1 MNHNY, CDR2 SVGAGI (reference sequence). This CDR3 is built from 14 residues. The CDR3 DNA reads TGTGCCAGCAGCCAAGCGGGAGGATCCAATGAGCAGTTCTTC. This gives the protein CASSQAGGSNEQFF.

V gene TRBV28 combines with J gene TRBJ1-2; 9 nucleotides align to TRBD1. The CDR3 covers 15 residues. Germline V lookup: CDR1 MDHEN, CDR2 SYDVKM. J lost 3 bases, V lost 2 bases, and 4 bases had no gene match. The CDR3 nucleotides read TGTGCCAGCAGTTTACCTACAGGGGGCTACTATGGCTACACCTTC. This encodes CASSLPTGGYYGYTF.

Only a few counts were recorded for this clone. The chain carries TRBV19 and TRBJ2-7, with D tentatively TRBD1 (6 bases). V lost 5 bases and J 0 bases, leaving 17 bases between the germline ends. This CDR3 spans 16 amino acids. The V gene's germline CDR1 is LNHDA and CDR2 SQIVND (reference sequence). In DNA, the CDR3 is TGTGCCAGTAGTGCGGTGGGACACCGCTTCTCCTACGAGCAGTACTTC. Amino acids: CASSAVGHRFSYEQYF.